The sequence of this T cell receptor (beta chain) was determined in a study of T-cell reconstitution after alpha-beta-depleted transplantation in children. Unique molecular identifiers were incorporated when the TCRbeta library was constructed. MiXCR, run by TCRdb on the PCR reads, gives a single entry per CDR3 protein. The data show approximately 520,000 distinct CDR3 sequences, approximately 32% seen once. CDR1 is GTSNPN, CDR2 SVGIG, per germline (reference sequence). The length of the CDR3 is 15 residues. Trimming removed 5 bases at V and 6 bases at J, with 22 bases between. This receptor was identified in a human donor who donated a stem cell graft to a child with aplastic anemia. The chain links TRBV30 to TRBJ1-2; possibly TRBD1 for D (5 bases). The specimen comprised PBMCs from the stem cell graft donor, sampled from the stem cell graft. The CDR3 DNA is TGTGCCTGGGTTAAGTGGGGCTGGTTGGGAAATGGCTACACCTTC. As protein: CAWVKWGWLGNGYTF.